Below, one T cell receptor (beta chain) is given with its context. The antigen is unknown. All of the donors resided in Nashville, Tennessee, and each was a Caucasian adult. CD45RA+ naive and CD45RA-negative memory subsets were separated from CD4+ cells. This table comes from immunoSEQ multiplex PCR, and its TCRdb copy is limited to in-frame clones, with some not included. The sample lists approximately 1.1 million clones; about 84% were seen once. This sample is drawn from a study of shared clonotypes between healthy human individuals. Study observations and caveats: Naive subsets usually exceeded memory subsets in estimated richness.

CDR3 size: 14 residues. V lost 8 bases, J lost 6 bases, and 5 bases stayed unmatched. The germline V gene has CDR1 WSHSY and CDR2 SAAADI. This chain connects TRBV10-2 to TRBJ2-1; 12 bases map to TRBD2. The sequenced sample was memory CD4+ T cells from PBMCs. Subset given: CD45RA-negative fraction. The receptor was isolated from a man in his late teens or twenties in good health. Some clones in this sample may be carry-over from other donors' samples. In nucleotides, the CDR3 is TGCGCCAGCCAGACTAGCGGGGGTTCCAATGAGCAGTTCTTC. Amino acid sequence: CASQTSGGSNEQFF.